The sequence of this T cell receptor beta chain was determined in a study of regulatory T cells in long-lasting Graves disease. Study-level information: By definition, persistent Graves' disease involved antithyroid drugs for over 5 years alongside positive TSH receptor antibodies.

As regards this clonotype: The antigen is not known.

The TCR beta library used iRepertoire HTBI primers with Arm-PCR amplification of CDR3. TCRdb ran MiXCR on the multiplex PCR reads and lists one entry per CDR3 protein. The sample has about 660,000 distinct CDR3 sequences, 30% seen once. Overall study findings and caveats: Small numbers of samples may have cut accuracy. Newly diagnosed patients shared 966 public clonotypes; persistent patients shared a few thousand. There were preferences for TRBV28, TRBJ1-2 and TRBJ2-5 in persistent disease.

The CDR3 contains 15 residues. V lost 3 bases and J lost 1, with 9 bases in between. Germline V lookup: CDR1 MDHEN, CDR2 SYDVKM. As for time point: persistent/refractory GD, antithyroid drugs over 5 years with positive TRAb. PBMCs were the source of the RNA used for TCR sequencing. The starting material was peripheral blood mononuclear cells (PBMCs), obtained when the disease was refractory, from a patient treated with antithyroid drugs. J is TRBJ1-4 and V is TRBV28, with D perhaps matching TRBD1 (6 bases). This sequence originates from a female donor with Graves disease. CDR3 amino acids: CASSLGALTNEKLFF. CDR3 bases: TGTGCCAGCAGTTTGGGGGCGCTAACTAATGAAAAACTGTTTTTT. Variable domain in full (rest from reference TRBV28 and TRBJ1-4): DVKVTQSSRYLVKRTGEKVFLECVQDMDHENMFWYRQDPGLGLRLIYFSYDVKMKEKGDIPEGYSVSREKKERFSLILESASTNQTSMYLCASSLGALTNEKLFFGSGTQLSVL.